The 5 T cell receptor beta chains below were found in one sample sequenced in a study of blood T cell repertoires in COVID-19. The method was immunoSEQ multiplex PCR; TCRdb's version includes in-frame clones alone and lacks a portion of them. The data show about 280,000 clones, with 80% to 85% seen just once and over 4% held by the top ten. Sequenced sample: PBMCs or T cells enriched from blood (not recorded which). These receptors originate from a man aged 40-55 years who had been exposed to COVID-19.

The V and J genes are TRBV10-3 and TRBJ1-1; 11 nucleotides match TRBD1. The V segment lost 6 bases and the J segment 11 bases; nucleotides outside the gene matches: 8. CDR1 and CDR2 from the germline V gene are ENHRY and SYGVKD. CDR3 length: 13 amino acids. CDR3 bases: TGTGCCATCAGCCCCGGACAGGGGGCAGACGCTTTCTTT. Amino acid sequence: CAISPGQGADAFF.

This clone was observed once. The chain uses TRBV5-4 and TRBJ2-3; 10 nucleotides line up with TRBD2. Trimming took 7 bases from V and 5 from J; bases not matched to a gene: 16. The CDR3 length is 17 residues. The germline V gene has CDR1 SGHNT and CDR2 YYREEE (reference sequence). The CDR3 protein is CASPGAASGSLVDTQYF. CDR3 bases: TGTGCCAGCCCTGGGGCTGCTAGCGGGAGCTTGGTAGATACGCAGTATTTT.

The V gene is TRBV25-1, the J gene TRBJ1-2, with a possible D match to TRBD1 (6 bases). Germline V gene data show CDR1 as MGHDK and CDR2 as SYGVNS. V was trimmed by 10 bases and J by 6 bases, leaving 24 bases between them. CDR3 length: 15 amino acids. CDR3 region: CATSIQGFSSDGYTF. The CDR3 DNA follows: TGTGCCACCAGCATACAGGGTTTTTCGTCAGATGGCTACACCTTC.

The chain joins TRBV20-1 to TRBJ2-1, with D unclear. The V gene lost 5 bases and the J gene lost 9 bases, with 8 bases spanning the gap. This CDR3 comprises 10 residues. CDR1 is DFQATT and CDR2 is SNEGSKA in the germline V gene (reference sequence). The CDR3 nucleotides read TGCAGTGCTGCCTATGGTGAGCAGTTCTTC. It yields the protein CSAAYGEQFF.

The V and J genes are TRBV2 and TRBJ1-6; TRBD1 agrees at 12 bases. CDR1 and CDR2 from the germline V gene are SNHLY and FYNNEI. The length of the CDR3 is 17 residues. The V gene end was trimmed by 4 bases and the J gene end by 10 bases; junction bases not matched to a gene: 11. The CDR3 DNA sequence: TGTGCCAGCAGTGTATCCCCGGGACAGGGGGCTTTGTCACCCCTCCACTTT. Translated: CASSVSPGQGALSPLHF.